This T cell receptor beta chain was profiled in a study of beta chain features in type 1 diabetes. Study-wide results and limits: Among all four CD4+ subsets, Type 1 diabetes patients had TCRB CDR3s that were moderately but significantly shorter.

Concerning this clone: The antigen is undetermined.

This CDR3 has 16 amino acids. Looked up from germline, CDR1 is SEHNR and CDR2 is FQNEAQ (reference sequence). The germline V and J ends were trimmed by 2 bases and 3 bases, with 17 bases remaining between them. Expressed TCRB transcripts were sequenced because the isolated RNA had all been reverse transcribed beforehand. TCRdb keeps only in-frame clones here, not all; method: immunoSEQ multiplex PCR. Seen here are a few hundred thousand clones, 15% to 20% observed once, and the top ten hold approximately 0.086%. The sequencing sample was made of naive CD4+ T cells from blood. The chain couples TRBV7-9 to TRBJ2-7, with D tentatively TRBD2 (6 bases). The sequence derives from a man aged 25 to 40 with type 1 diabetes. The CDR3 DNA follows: TGTGCCAGCAGCTTACAGACTTGGGGGGACTTCTACGAGCAGTACTTC. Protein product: CASSLQTWGDFYEQYF.